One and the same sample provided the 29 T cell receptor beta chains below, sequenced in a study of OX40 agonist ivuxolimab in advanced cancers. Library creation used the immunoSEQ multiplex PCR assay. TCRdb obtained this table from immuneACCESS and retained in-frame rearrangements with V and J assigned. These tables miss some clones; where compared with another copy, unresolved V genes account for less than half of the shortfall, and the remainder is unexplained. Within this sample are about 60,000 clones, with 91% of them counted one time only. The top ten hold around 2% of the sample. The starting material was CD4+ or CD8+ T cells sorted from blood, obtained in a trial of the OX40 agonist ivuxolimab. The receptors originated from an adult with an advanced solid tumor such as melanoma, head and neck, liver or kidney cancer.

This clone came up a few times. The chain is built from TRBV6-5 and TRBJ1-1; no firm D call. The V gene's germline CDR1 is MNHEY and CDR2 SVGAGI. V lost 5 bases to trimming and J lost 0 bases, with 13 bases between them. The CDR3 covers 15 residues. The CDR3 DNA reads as TGTGCCAGCAGTCGTCAACAGTACATGAACACTGAAGCTTTCTTT. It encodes CASSRQQYMNTEAFF.

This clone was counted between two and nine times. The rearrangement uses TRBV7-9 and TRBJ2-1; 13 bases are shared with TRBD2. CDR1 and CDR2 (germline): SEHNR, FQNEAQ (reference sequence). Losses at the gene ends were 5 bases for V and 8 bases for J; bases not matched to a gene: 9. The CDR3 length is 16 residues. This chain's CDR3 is CASSPVGLAGEDEQFF. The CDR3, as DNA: TGTGCCAGCAGCCCCGTTGGACTAGCGGGAGAGGATGAGCAGTTCTTC. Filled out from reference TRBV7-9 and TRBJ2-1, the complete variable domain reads DTGVSQNPRHKITKRGQNVTFRCDPISEHNRLYWYRQTLGQGPEFLTYFQNEAQLEKSRLLSDRFSAERPKGSFSTLEIQRTEQGDSAMYLCASSPVGLAGEDEQFFGPGTRLTVL.

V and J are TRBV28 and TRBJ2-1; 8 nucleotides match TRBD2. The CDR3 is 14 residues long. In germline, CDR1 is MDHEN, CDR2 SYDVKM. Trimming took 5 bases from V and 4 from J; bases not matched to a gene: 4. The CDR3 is CASSLAGLYNEQFF. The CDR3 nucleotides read TGTGCCAGCAGTCTAGCGGGCCTGTACAATGAGCAGTTCTTC.

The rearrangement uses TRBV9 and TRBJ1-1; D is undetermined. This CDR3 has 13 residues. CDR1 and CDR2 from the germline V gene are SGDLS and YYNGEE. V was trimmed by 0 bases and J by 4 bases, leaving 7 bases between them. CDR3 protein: CASSVGSGTEAFF. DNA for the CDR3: TGTGCCAGCAGCGTAGGTAGCGGCACTGAAGCTTTCTTT.

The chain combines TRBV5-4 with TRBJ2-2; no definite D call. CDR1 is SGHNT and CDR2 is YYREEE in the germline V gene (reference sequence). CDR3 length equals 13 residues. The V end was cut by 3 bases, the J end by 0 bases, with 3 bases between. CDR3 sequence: CASSSANTGELFF. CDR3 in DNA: TGTGCCAGCAGCTCTGCGAACACCGGGGAGCTGTTTTTT.

The CDR3 DNA reads TGTGCCAGTAGTATCCTCCGGGGCACTGAAGCTTTCTTT. Protein: CASSILRGTEAFF. The chain carries TRBV19 and TRBJ1-1; no clear D. The CDR3 length is 13 residues. V was shortened by 3 bases and J by 4 bases, with 9 bases between the two germline ends. Germline CDR1 is LNHDA and CDR2 is SQIVND (reference sequence).

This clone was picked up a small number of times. The CDR3 DNA is TGTGCCAGCAGTTTATTCGGGGGTGGCAATCAGCCCCAGCATTTT. Protein sequence: CASSLFGGGNQPQHF. The V and J genes are TRBV28 and TRBJ1-5; a weak D match, TRBD1 (5 bases). The CDR3 consists of 15 residues. Germline CDR1 MDHEN, CDR2 SYDVKM. The ends were cut back, 1 base at V and 2 bases at J, with 9 bases in the middle.

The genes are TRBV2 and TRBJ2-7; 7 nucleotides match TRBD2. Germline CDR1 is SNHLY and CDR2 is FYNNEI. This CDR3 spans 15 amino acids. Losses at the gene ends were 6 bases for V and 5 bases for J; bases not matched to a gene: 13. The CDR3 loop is CASREAARGWDEQYF. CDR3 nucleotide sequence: TGTGCCAGCAGGGAGGCTGCGCGGGGGTGGGACGAGCAGTACTTC. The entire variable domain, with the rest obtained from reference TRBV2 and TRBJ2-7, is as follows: EPEVTQTPSHQVTQMGQEVILRCVPISNHLYFYWYRQILGQKVEFLVSFYNNEISEKSEIFDDQFSVERPDGSNFTLKIRSTKLEDSAMYFCASREAARGWDEQYFGPGTRLTVT.

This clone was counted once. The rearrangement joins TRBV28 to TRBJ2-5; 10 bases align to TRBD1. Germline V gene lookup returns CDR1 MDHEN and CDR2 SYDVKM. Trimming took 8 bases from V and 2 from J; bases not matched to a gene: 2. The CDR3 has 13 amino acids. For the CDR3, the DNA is TGTGCCAGCGGGACAGGGGCTCAAGAGACCCAGTACTTC. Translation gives CASGTGAQETQYF.

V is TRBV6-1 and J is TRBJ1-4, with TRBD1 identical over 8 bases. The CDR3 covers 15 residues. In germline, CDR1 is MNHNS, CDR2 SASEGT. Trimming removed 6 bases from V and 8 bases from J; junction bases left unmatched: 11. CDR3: CASRSETGEGEKLFF. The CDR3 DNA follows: TGTGCCAGCAGGTCTGAGACAGGGGAGGGCGAAAAACTGTTTTTT.

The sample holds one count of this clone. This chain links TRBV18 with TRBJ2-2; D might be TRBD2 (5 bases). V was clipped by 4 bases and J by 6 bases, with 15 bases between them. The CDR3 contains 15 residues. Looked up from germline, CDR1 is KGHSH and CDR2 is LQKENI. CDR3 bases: TGTGCCAGCTCACGTTACGACGAGGGTGCCGGGGAGCTGTTTTTT. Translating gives CASSRYDEGAGELFF.

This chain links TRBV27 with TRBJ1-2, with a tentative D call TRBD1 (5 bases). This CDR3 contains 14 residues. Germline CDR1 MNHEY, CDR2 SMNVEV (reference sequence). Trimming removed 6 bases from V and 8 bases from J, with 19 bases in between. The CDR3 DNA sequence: TGTGCCAGCAGCCTTATCCGGGACCTAGGGGGCTACACCTTC. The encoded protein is CASSLIRDLGGYTF.

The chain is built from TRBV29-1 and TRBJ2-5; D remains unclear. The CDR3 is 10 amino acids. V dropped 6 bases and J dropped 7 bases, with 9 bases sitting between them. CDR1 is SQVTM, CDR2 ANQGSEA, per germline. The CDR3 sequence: CSVTVGTQYF. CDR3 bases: TGCAGCGTGACGGTAGGGACCCAGTACTTC.

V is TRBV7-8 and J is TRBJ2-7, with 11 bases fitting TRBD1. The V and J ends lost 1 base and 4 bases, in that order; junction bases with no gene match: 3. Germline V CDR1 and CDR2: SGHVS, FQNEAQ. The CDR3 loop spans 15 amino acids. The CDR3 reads CASSLEGTGGYEQYF. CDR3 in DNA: TGTGCCAGCAGCTTAGAGGGGACAGGGGGGTACGAGCAGTACTTC.

DNA for the CDR3: TGTGCCAGCAGCGAATGGACAGGGGGGACAGATACGCAGTATTTT. Protein sequence: CASSEWTGGTDTQYF. This chain links TRBV7-9 with TRBJ2-3; TRBD1 matches 10 bases. Germline V gene sequence: CDR1 SEHNR, CDR2 FQNEAQ (reference sequence). This CDR3 has 15 residues. Losses at the gene ends were 5 bases for V and 3 bases for J; bases not matched to a gene: 5.

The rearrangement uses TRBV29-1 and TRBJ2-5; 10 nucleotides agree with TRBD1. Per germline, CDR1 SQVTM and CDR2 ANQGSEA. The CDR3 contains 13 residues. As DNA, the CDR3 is TGCAGTTTTCGACAGGGGGCAGGGGAGACCCAGTACTTC. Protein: CSFRQGAGETQYF.

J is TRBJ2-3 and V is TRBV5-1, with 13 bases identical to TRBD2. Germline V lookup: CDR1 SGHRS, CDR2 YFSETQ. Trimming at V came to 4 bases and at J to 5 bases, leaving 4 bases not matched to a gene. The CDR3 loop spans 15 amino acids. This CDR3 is CASSLGTSGIDTQYF. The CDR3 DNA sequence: TGCGCCAGCAGCCTAGGGACTAGCGGGATAGATACGCAGTATTTT.

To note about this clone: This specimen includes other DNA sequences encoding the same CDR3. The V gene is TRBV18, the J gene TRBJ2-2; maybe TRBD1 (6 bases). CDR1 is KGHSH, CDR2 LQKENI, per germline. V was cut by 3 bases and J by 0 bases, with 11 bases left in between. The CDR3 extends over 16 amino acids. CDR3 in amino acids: CASSPSGGANTGELFF. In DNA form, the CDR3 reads TGTGCCAGCTCACCGTCTGGGGGCGCGAACACCGGGGAGCTGTTTTTT.

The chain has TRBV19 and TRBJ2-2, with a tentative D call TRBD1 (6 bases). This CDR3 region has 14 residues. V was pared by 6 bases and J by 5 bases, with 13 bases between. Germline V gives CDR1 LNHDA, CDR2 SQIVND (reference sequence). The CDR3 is CASSGTRGTGELFF. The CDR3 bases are TGTGCCAGTAGCGGGACGAGGGGGACCGGGGAGCTGTTTTTT.

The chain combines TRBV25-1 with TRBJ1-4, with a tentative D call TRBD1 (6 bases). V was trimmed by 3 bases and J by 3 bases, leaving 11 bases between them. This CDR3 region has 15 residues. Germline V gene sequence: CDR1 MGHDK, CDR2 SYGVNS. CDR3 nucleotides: TGTGCCAGCAGTGACCGGGGGGCAGCTAATGAAAAACTGTTTTTT. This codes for CASSDRGAANEKLFF.

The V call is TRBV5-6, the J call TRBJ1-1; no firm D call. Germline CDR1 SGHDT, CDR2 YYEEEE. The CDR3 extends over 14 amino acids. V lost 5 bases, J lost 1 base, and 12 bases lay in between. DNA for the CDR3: TGTGCCAGCAGACCGGGAGGCAGGAACACTGAAGCTTTCTTT. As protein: CASRPGGRNTEAFF.

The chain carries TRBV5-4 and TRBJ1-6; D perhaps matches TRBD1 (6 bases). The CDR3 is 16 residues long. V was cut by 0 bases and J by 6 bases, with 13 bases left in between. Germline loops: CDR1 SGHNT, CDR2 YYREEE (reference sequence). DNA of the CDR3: TGTGCCAGCAGCTTGGAGGGGGGTGTAGGTAATTCACCCCTCCACTTT. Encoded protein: CASSLEGGVGNSPLHF. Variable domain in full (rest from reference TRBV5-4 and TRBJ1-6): ETGVTQSPTHLIKTRGQQVTLRCSSQSGHNTVSWYQQALGQGPQFIFQYYREEENGRGNFPPRFSGLQFPNYSSELNVNALELDDSALYLCASSLEGGVGNSPLHFGNGTRLTVT.

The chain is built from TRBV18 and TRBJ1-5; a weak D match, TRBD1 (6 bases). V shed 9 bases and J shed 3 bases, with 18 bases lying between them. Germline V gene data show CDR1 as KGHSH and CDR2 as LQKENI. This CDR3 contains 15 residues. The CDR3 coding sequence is TGTGCCAGGAGCGGGGGGCCCCGAGACAATCAGCCCCAGCATTTT. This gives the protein CARSGGPRDNQPQHF.

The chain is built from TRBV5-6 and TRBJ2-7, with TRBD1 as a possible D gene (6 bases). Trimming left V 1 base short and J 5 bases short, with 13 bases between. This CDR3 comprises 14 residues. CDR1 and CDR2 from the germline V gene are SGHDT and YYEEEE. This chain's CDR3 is CASSLLGGKDEQYF. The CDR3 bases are TGTGCCAGCAGCTTGCTAGGGGGTAAGGACGAGCAGTACTTC.

CDR3 region: CAISVGGKLSTDTQYF. The CDR3 DNA is TGTGCCATCAGTGTGGGAGGAAAACTTTCCACAGATACGCAGTATTTT. The chain links TRBV10-3 to TRBJ2-3; possible D gene TRBD2, 6 bases. The CDR3 covers 16 residues. The germline V gene encodes CDR1 ENHRY and CDR2 SYGVKD. V gave up 4 bases and J gave up 2 bases, with 16 bases separating them.

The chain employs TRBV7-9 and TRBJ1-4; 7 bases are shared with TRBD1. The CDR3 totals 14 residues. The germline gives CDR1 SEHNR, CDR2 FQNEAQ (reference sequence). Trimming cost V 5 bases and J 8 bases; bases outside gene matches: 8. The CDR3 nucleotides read TGTGCCAGCAGCCCCACAGGGGACGACGAAAAACTGTTTTTT. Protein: CASSPTGDDEKLFF.

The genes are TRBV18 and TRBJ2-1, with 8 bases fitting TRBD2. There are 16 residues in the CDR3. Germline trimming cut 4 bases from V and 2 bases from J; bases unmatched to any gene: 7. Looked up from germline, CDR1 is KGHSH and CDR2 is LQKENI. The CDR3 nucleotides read TGTGCCAGCTCACTACAGCGGGAGAGGACCTACAATGAGCAGTTCTTC. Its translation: CASSLQRERTYNEQFF.

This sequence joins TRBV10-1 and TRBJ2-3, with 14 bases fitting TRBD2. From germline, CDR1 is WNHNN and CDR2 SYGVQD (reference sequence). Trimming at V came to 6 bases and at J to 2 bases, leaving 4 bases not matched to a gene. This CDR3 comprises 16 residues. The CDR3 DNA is TGCGCCAGCAGCGGACTAGCGGGGGGACTCACAGATACGCAGTATTTT. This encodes CASSGLAGGLTDTQYF.

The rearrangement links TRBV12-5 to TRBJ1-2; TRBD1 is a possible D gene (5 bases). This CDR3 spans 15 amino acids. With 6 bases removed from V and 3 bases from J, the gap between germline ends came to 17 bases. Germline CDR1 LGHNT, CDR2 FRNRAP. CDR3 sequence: CASGPGVGRDYGYTF. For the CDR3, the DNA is TGTGCTAGTGGCCCCGGGGTGGGCAGGGACTATGGCTACACCTTC. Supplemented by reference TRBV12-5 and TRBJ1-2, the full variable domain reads DARVTQTPRHKVTEMGQEVTMRCQPILGHNTVFWYRQTMMQGLELLAYFRNRAPLDDSGMPKDRFSAEMPDATLATLKIQPSEPRDSAVYFCASGPGVGRDYGYTFGSGTRLTVV.